What follows are 14 T cell receptor beta chains derived from one specimen sequenced in a study of blood T cell repertoires in COVID-19. Only in-frame clones appear in the TCRdb table, and some are missing; sequencing was by immunoSEQ multiplex PCR. This repertoire shows some 250,000 clones, more than 85% found once; its top ten account for less than 8.5%. Sequencing was done on a sample of peripheral blood. The receptors shown here come from a woman in her 70s with active or convalescent COVID-19.

The J gene is TRBJ2-7, the V gene TRBV7-6; the match to TRBD1 covers 8 bases. The CDR3 extends over 15 amino acids. V shed 2 bases and J 4 bases; nucleotides not matched to a gene: 7. CDR1 and CDR2 (germline): SGHVS, FNYEAQ. CDR3 amino acids: CASSLRAGGSYEQYF. In nucleotides, the CDR3 is TGTGCCAGCAGCTTACGGGCAGGGGGCTCATACGAGCAGTACTTC.

This clone was detected only once. This sequence joins TRBV2 and TRBJ1-5; a possible D gene is TRBD1 (5 bases). CDR3 size: 14 residues. The germline gives CDR1 SNHLY, CDR2 FYNNEI. V was cut by 3 bases and J by 4 bases, with 10 bases left in between. CDR3 amino acids: CASSEGGWNQPQHF. In nucleotides, the CDR3 is TGTGCCAGCAGTGAGGGGGGATGGAATCAGCCCCAGCATTTT.

This clone was counted a few times. For the CDR3, the DNA is TGTGCCAGCAGCCGCCCGACGGGGGTCCGCTATGGCTACACCTTC. This codes for CASSRPTGVRYGYTF. The chain has TRBV7-9 and TRBJ1-2; possibly TRBD1 for D (5 bases). CDR1 SEHNR and CDR2 FQNEAQ come from the germline V gene (reference sequence). V lost 5 bases and J lost 4, with 17 bases in between. This CDR3 is 15 amino acids long.

The V call is TRBV2, the J call TRBJ1-2, with D unresolved. The germline V gene encodes CDR1 SNHLY and CDR2 FYNNEI. CDR3 length: 14 amino acids. The V end was cut by 7 bases, the J end by 1 base, with 13 bases between. The CDR3 region is CASTWEKVNYGYTF. The DNA for the CDR3 is TGTGCCAGCACGTGGGAGAAGGTTAACTATGGCTACACCTTC.

The chain carries TRBV19 and TRBJ2-2; D is ambiguous. The V gene lost 7 bases and the J gene lost 4 bases, with 13 bases spanning the gap. CDR3 size: 14 residues. Germline V gene data show CDR1 as LNHDA and CDR2 as SQIVND (reference sequence). Here the CDR3 DNA reads TGTGCCAGTAAAGAAGAACCGAGCACCGGGGAGCTGTTTTTT. Its translation: CASKEEPSTGELFF. Looking up the rest from reference TRBV19 and TRBJ2-2 gives the full variable domain: DGGITQSPKYLFRKEGQNVTLSCEQNLNHDAMYWYRQDPGQGLRLIYYSQIVNDFQKGDIAEGYSVSREKKESFPLTVTSAQKNPTAFYLCASKEEPSTGELFFGEGSRLTVL.

This sequence joins TRBV19 and TRBJ1-4; a possible D gene is TRBD1 (6 bases). CDR3 length equals 13 residues. V was cut by 4 bases and J by 4 bases, with 7 bases left in between. CDR1 and CDR2 (germline): LNHDA, SQIVND (reference sequence). The chain's CDR3 is CASSRTVNEKLFF. As DNA, the CDR3 is TGTGCCAGTAGTAGGACAGTTAATGAAAAACTGTTTTTT.

The chain recombines TRBV11-2 with TRBJ2-1; 8 bases align to TRBD2. The trim removed 6 bases at V and 0 bases at J, leaving 7 bases unmatched. From germline, CDR1 is SGHAT and CDR2 FQNNGV. This CDR3 region has 16 residues. As DNA, the CDR3 is TGTGCCAGCAGAGTATCGGGGGGGAGCTCCTACAATGAGCAGTTCTTC. It encodes CASRVSGGSSYNEQFF.

This chain joins TRBV14 and TRBJ1-2; TRBD1 is a possible D gene (5 bases). Trimming left V 6 bases short and J 4 bases short, with 15 bases between. The germline V gene has CDR1 SGHDN and CDR2 FVKESK. The CDR3 is 14 residues long. CDR3 loop: CASRPHSDSYGYTF. The CDR3 bases are TGTGCCAGCAGGCCACACAGTGACAGCTATGGCTACACCTTC. The full variable domain, completed using reference TRBV14 and TRBJ1-2, is EAGVTQFPSHSVIEKGQTVTLRCDPISGHDNLYWYRRVMGKEIKFLLHFVKESKQDESGMPNNRFLAERTGGTYSTLKVQPAELEDSGVYFCASRPHSDSYGYTFGSGTRLTVV.

This clone was seen just once. The chain uses TRBV7-9 and TRBJ2-3, with D tentatively TRBD2 (6 bases). The CDR3 contains 16 residues. The germline V and J ends were trimmed by 5 bases and 5 bases, with 20 bases remaining between them. The germline gives CDR1 SEHNR, CDR2 FQNEAQ (reference sequence). Here the CDR3 DNA reads TGTGCCAGCAGCCTGCGCGGGGTCGACCTCCGAGATACGCAGTATTTT. Amino acids: CASSLRGVDLRDTQYF.

To note about this clone: At the DNA level, this CDR3 is encoded by other sequences in the same sample as well. This chain links TRBV6-5 with TRBJ1-5, with D uncertain. Trimming shortened V by 2 bases and J by 2 bases, and 7 bases separated the two germline ends. Per the germline V gene, CDR1 is MNHEY and CDR2 is SVGAGI. The length of the CDR3 is 14 residues. CDR3 DNA: TGTGCCAGCAGTTACGGCGGGGGCAATCAGCCCCAGCATTTT. This codes for CASSYGGGNQPQHF.

The chain's CDR3 is CASRREGEGDTQYF. DNA for the CDR3: TGTGCCAGCAGACGAGAGGGGGAGGGAGATACGCAGTATTTT. This chain connects TRBV6-5 to TRBJ2-3, with D possibly being TRBD2 (7 bases). The CDR3 is 14 residues long. Germline CDR1 MNHEY, CDR2 SVGAGI. V gave up 6 bases and J gave up 5 bases, with 15 bases separating them.

The chain has TRBV7-3 and TRBJ2-2, with D perhaps TRBD1 (5 bases). The germline V gene has CDR1 SGHTA and CDR2 FQGTGA. The CDR3 runs 15 residues. Deletions cut 3 bases from V and 2 bases from J, with 10 bases between. As DNA, the CDR3 is TGTGCCAGCAGCTTTGCTAGGGGAAACACCGGGGAGCTGTTTTTT. Its translation: CASSFARGNTGELFF.

This chain links TRBV10-3 with TRBJ2-2; perhaps TRBD1 as D (6 bases). CDR3 length: 13 residues. Trimming removed 6 bases from V and 10 bases from J, with 15 bases in between. Germline V gene lookup returns CDR1 ENHRY and CDR2 SYGVKD. CDR3 protein: CAIRGTRSEELFF. In DNA, the CDR3 is TGTGCCATCAGGGGGACACGCAGTGAGGAGCTGTTTTTT.

This clone was picked up one time. The rearrangement links TRBV6-1 to TRBJ1-3, with TRBD1 as a possible D gene (5 bases). The CDR3 length is 15 residues. Trimming pared 2 bases from V and 9 bases from J, leaving 17 bases between. CDR1 and CDR2 from the germline V gene are MNHNS and SASEGT. CDR3 nucleotides: TGTGCCAGCAGTGAAAGAAGACAGACCTACGGCACCATATATTTT. Its translation: CASSERRQTYGTIYF.